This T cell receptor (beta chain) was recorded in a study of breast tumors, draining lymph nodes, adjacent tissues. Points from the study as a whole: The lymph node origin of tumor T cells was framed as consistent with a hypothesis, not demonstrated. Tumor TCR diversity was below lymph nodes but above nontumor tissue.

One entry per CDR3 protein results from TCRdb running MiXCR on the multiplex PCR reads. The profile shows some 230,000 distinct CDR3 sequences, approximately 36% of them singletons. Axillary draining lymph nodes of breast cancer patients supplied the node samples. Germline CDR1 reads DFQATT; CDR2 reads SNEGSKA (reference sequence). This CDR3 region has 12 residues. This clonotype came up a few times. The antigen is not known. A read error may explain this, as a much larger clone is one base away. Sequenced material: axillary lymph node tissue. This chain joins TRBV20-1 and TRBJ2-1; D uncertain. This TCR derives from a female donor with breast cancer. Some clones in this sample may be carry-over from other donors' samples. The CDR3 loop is CSARGTPPEPFF. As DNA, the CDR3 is TGCAGTGCTAGAGGAACCCCCCCTGAGCCGTTCTTC.